Listed below are T cell receptor beta chains from one sample, sequenced in a study of OX40 agonist ivuxolimab in advanced cancers. TCRdb's table, derived via immunoSEQ multiplex PCR, lists solely in-frame clones and lacks some. Among about 110,000 clones, about nine tenths were seen once, and the ten largest hold about 0.5%. This specimen consisted of CD4+ or CD8+ T cells sorted from blood, obtained in a trial of the OX40 agonist ivuxolimab. These receptors came from an adult with an advanced solid tumor such as melanoma, head and neck, liver or kidney cancer. The CDR3 runs from the conserved cysteine through the conserved F or W. D genes are given only for firm matches. Only some rows state a clone size, as once, few, many or a class for expanded clones.

D,J,V,size,CDR3,DNA
TRBD2,TRBJ2-2,TRBV4-1,NA,CASSSRGGGPNTGELFF,TGCGCCAGCAGCTCTAGAGGCGGGGGGCCTAACACCGGGGAGCTGTTTTTT
NA,TRBJ1-2,TRBV2,NA,CASSESIIRTLGYTF,TGTGCCAGCAGTGAAAGTATCATACGGACCCTGGGCTACACCTTC
NA,TRBJ1-2,TRBV10-3,NA,CAISPDGPYGYTF,TGTGCCATCAGCCCGGACGGACCATATGGCTACACCTTC
NA,TRBJ2-1,TRBV7-9,NA,CASSLGGTEQFF,TGTGCCAGCAGCTTAGGGGGGACCGAGCAGTTCTTC
NA,TRBJ2-1,TRBV27,NA,CASMGVLGRYNEQFF,TGTGCCAGCATGGGGGTGTTAGGAAGATACAATGAGCAGTTCTTC
NA,TRBJ2-2,TRBV4-2,NA,CASSQVQSPGELFF,TGTGCCAGCAGCCAAGTCCAAAGCCCCGGGGAGCTGTTTTTT
NA,TRBJ2-5,TRBV10-3,NA,CAISERGRGETQYF,TGTGCCATCAGTGAAAGGGGCAGGGGCGAGACCCAGTACTTC
NA,TRBJ2-5,TRBV4-3,NA,CASSQDWAPGETQYF,TGCGCCAGCAGCCAAGATTGGGCTCCTGGAGAGACCCAGTACTTC
NA,TRBJ2-3,TRBV4-1,NA,CASSQDLGNTQYF,TGCGCCAGCAGCCAAGATCTGGGGAATACGCAGTATTTT
NA,TRBJ2-5,TRBV19,NA,CASSIGPLRGETQYF,TGTGCCAGTAGTATAGGGCCTCTGCGGGGAGAGACCCAGTACTTC
NA,TRBJ2-2,TRBV1,NA,CTSSPRRSTSGAANTGELFF,TGCACCAGCAGCCCCCGAAGGTCGACTAGCGGGGCTGCGAACACCGGGGAGCTGTTTTTT
TRBD1,TRBJ1-1,TRBV7-2,NA,CASSLDGNRGWGNTEAFF,TGTGCCAGCAGCTTAGACGGCAACAGGGGGTGGGGGAACACTGAAGCTTTCTTT
NA,TRBJ1-1,TRBV19,NA,CASSIERTPSSEAFF,TGTGCCAGTAGTATAGAGCGGACCCCCAGCTCTGAAGCTTTCTTT
TRBD2,TRBJ2-7,TRBV5-5,NA,CASSLVGGISYEQYF,TGTGCCAGCAGCTTGGTCGGGGGGATTTCCTACGAGCAGTACTTC
TRBD1,TRBJ1-1,TRBV11-2,once,CASSSQRLSQGRGAEAFF,TGTGCCAGCAGCTCCCAGCGGCTATCACAGGGGAGGGGGGCTGAAGCTTTCTTT
TRBD1,TRBJ2-5,TRBV6-5,NA,CASCRGQVSETQYF,TGTGCCTCTTGCCGAGGACAGGTATCAGAGACCCAGTACTTC
NA,TRBJ1-4,TRBV28,NA,CASSLAGAATNEKLFF,TGTGCCAGCAGTCTCGCCGGGGCTGCAACTAATGAAAAACTGTTTTTT
TRBD1,TRBJ1-1,TRBV27,NA,CASSSTRGRPNLGEAFF,TGTGCCAGCAGTTCCACCAGGGGGCGCCCCAACCTGGGTGAAGCTTTCTTT
NA,TRBJ1-1,TRBV6-5,NA,CASSYRQVITPTEAFF,TGTGCCAGCAGTTACAGACAAGTTATAACCCCGACTGAAGCTTTCTTT
NA,TRBJ1-4,TRBV4-1,NA,CASSQGSRANEKLFF,TGCGCCAGCAGCCAAGGGTCGCGGGCTAATGAAAAACTGTTTTTT
NA,TRBJ1-1,TRBV7-3,NA,CASSQELNTEAFF,TGTGCCAGCTCTCAAGAACTGAACACTGAAGCTTTTTTT
NA,TRBJ2-6,TRBV6-1,NA,CASTNRVSGANVLTF,TGTGCCAGCACAAACAGGGTCTCTGGGGCCAACGTCCTGACTTTC
NA,TRBJ1-2,TRBV6-1,NA,CASRKTGSTNYGYTF,TGTGCCAGCAGGAAGACAGGTTCCACTAACTATGGCTACACCTTC
NA,TRBJ2-1,TRBV11-2,NA,CASSPARTPSYNEQFF,TGTGCCAGCAGCCCCGCTCGGACACCCTCCTACAATGAGCAGTTCTTC
TRBD2,TRBJ2-7,TRBV28,once,CASSFSGLAGEQYF,TGTGCCAGCAGTTTTTCGGGACTAGCAGGGGAGCAGTACTTC
TRBD1,TRBJ2-5,TRBV28,NA,CASSPTGMGETQYF,TGTGCCAGCAGTCCGACAGGGATGGGAGAGACCCAGTACTTC
TRBD1,TRBJ1-4,TRBV7-2,NA,CASSPGTGWEKLFF,TGTGCCAGCAGCCCCGGGACAGGGTGGGAAAAACTGTTTTTT
NA,TRBJ2-1,TRBV2,NA,CASSPEGQFHNEQFF,TGTGCCAGCAGTCCAGAGGGGCAGTTCCACAATGAGCAGTTCTTC
TRBD2,TRBJ2-3,TRBV18,NA,CASSPAAGRPDTQYF,TGTGCCAGCTCACCTGCAGCGGGGCGTCCCGATACGCAGTATTTT
NA,TRBJ2-2,TRBV4-3,NA,CASSRGSYTGELFF,TGCGCCAGCAGCAGGGGTTCCTACACCGGGGAGCTGTTTTTT
NA,TRBJ1-3,TRBV7-2,NA,CASSFLASSGNTIYF,TGTGCCAGCAGCTTCCTCGCGAGCTCTGGAAACACCATATATTTT
NA,TRBJ2-2,TRBV29-1,few,CSSGVGTGELFF,TGCAGCTCAGGGGTGGGGACCGGGGAGCTGTTTTTT
NA,TRBJ2-4,TRBV7-2,NA,CASSLESGPQNIQYF,TGCGCCAGCAGCTTAGAGTCGGGCCCCCAGAACATTCAGTACTTC
NA,TRBJ1-3,TRBV30,NA,CAWSVLAGNTIYF,TGTGCCTGGAGTGTATTGGCAGGAAACACCATATATTTT
NA,TRBJ2-2,TRBV18,NA,CASTPGLNTGELFF,TGTGCCAGCACCCCCGGTTTGAACACCGGGGAGCTGTTTTTT
TRBD1,TRBJ1-3,TRBV6-6,NA,CASSDTRGPGNTIYF,TGTGCCAGCAGTGATACCAGGGGGCCCGGAAACACCATATATTTT